A selection of T cell receptor beta chains follows, all from one sample in a study of T cells after yellow fever vaccination. TCRdb reprocessed the 5' RACE reads via MiXCR and lists one record per CDR3 protein. The data hold around 610,000 distinct CDR3 sequences, with approximately 15% observed a single time. The source was PBMCs, collected on the day of the yellow fever booster vaccination. The receptors were sampled from a man younger than 45 who received the YFV17D yellow fever vaccine. Both conserved end residues are part of each CDR3. D genes are given only for firm matches. Clone sizes are given selectively: once, few, many, or a class where the clone is expanded.

clone_size,v_call,d_call,j_call,cdr3_nt,cdr3_aa
NA,TRBV20-1,NA,TRBJ2-1,TGCTGTGCTAGAGATATTGGGGAGGATCCCTACAATGAGCAGTTCTTC,CCARDIGEDPYNEQFF
NA,TRBV12-3/TRBV12-4,NA,TRBJ1-1,TGTGCCAGCAACTCAGGGGTGAACACTGAAGCTTTCTTT,CASNSGVNTEAFF
few,TRBV29-1,TRBD2,TRBJ2-1,TGCAGCGTTGTTTCCCTTTTTAGCGGGAGGGCCAATGAGCAGTTCTTC,CSVVSLFSGRANEQFF
NA,TRBV20-1,NA,TRBJ2-5,TGCAGTGCCTTAGGGGTGGGAGGATCCCAAGAGACCCAGTACTTC,CSALGVGGSQETQYF
NA,TRBV2,NA,TRBJ2-2,TGTGCCAGCAGTGATTCTCTCCTGAACACCGGGGAGCTGTTTTTT,CASSDSLLNTGELFF
NA,TRBV7-4,NA,TRBJ2-5,TGTGCCAGCAGCTTAGTTGTGCGGGGCCAAGAGACCCAGTACTTC,CASSLVVRGQETQYF
few,TRBV29-1,NA,TRBJ2-7,TGCAGCGTAGGAATGGCAGGGGCCGGCTACGAGCAGTACTTC,CSVGMAGAGYEQYF
few,TRBV7-8,NA,TRBJ2-5,TGTGCCAGCAGCTTGGGACACCGACAAGAGACCCAGTACTTC,CASSLGHRQETQYF
NA,TRBV6-1,NA,TRBJ2-2,TGTGCCAGCAGTAGGGTCTTGACAGTTTTGAACACCGGGGAGCTGTTTTTT,CASSRVLTVLNTGELFF
NA,TRBV20-1,NA,TRBJ1-5,TGCAGTGCTATCGAGGCGACCTGGCAGCCCCAGCATTTT,CSAIEATWQPQHF